Following are 3 T cell receptor beta chains from one sample sequenced in a study of radiotherapy plus CTLA-4 blockade in lung cancer. Libraries were prepared by immunoSEQ multiplex PCR; TCRdb keeps only in-frame clonotypes and omits some of them. Of tens of thousands of clones detected, roughly 80% appear once; the ten largest clones hold 8.5%. The starting material was peripheral blood, obtained from a patient treated with radiotherapy plus ipilimumab. Every receptor here comes from a human donor with non-small cell lung cancer who had a complete response to radiotherapy plus ipilimumab.

The V gene is TRBV14, the J gene TRBJ2-2, with D perhaps TRBD1 (5 bases). Germline V gene sequence: CDR1 SGHDN, CDR2 FVKESK. This CDR3 comprises 16 residues. The ends were cut back, 4 bases at V and 2 bases at J, with 14 bases in the middle. The CDR3 reads CASSRWTLSNTGELFF. CDR3 bases: TGTGCCAGCAGCCGGTGGACACTTTCCAACACCGGGGAGCTGTTTTTT. Full variable domain (rest looked up from reference TRBV14 and TRBJ2-2): EAGVTQFPSHSVIEKGQTVTLRCDPISGHDNLYWYRRVMGKEIKFLLHFVKESKQDESGMPNNRFLAERTGGTYSTLKVQPAELEDSGVYFCASSRWTLSNTGELFFGEGSRLTVL.

This CDR3 reads CASSHWTGGNIQYF. In nucleotides, the CDR3 is TGCGCCAGCAGCCATTGGACAGGTGGAAACATTCAGTACTTC. The chain links TRBV23-1 to TRBJ2-4, with 7 bases that match TRBD1. TRBV23-1 is placed among ORFs of uncertain function. CDR3 length: 14 residues. J was trimmed by 6 bases and V by 6 bases; bases with no gene match: 8.

The chain recombines TRBV9 with TRBJ1-2, with 8 bases aligning to TRBD1. Germline-derived CDR1 and CDR2 are SGDLS and YYNGEE. There are 18 residues in the CDR3. Losses at the gene ends were 1 base for V and 4 bases for J; bases not matched to a gene: 15. The CDR3: CASSVTGQGGTGAYGYTF. The CDR3 coding sequence is TGTGCCAGCAGCGTAACAGGACAGGGTGGGACCGGGGCCTATGGCTACACCTTC.